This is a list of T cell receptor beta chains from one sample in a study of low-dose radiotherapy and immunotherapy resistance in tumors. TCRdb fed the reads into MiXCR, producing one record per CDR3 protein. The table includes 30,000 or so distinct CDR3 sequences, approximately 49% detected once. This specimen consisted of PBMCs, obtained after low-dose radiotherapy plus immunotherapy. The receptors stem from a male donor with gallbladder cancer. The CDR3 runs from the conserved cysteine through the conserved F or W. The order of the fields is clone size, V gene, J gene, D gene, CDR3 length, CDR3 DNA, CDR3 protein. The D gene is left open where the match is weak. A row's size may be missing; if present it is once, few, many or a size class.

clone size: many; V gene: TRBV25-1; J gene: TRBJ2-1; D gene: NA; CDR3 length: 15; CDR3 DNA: TGTGCCAGCATCCCGACAGAGCTCTCCTACAATGAGCAGTTCTTC; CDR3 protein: CASIPTELSYNEQFF
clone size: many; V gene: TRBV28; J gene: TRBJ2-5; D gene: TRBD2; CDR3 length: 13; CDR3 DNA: TGTGCCAGCAGTTTGGGCGGGAGGGAGACCCAGTACTTC; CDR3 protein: CASSLGGRETQYF
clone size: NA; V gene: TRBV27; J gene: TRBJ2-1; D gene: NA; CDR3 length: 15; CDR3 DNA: TGTGCCAGCAGTTCCACCGGGTCCCCTTACAATGAGCAGTTCTTC; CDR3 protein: CASSSTGSPYNEQFF
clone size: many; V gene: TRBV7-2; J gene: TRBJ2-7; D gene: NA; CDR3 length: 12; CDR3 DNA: TGTGCCAGCAGCTTAAACCGGTGGGAGCAGTACTTC; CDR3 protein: CASSLNRWEQYF
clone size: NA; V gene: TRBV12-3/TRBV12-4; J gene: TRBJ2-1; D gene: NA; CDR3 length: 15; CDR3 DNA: TGTGCCAGCAGTTTGTTGGCGGGGGCGAACAATGAGCAGTTCTTC; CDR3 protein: CASSLLAGANNEQFF
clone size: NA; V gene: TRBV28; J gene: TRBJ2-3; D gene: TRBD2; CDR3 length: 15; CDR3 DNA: TGTGCCAGCAGTATTCCGGGACTAGGTACAGATACGCAGTATTTT; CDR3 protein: CASSIPGLGTDTQYF
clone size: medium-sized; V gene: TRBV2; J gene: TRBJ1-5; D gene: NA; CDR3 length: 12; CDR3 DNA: TGTGCCAGCAGTGAAGGCGTTCAGCCCCAGCATTTT; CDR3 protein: CASSEGVQPQHF
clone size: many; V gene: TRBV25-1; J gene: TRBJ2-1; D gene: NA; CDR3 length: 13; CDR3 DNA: TGTGCCAGCAGTTCACTGGGGGCGTATGAGCAGTTCTTC; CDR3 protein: CASSSLGAYEQFF
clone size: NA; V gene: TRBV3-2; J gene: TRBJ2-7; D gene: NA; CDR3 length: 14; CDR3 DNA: TGTGCCAGCAGCCGACTCGGGAGCTCCGGCGAGCAGTACTTC; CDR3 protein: CASSRLGSSGEQYF
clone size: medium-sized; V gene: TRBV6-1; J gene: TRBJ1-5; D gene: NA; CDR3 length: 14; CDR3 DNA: TGTGCCAGCAGTGAAGTGGGGTTCGGGCAGCCCCAGCATTTT; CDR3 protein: CASSEVGFGQPQHF
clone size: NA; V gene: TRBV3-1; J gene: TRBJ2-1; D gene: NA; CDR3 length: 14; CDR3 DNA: TGTGCCAGCAGCCAAGCCGGGGAGGCCAATGAGCAGTTCTTC; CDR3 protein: CASSQAGEANEQFF
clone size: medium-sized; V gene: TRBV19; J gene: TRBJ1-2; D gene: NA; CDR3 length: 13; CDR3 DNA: TGTGCCAGTAGCCCAAGGGGGACCCATGGCTACACCTTC; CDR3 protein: CASSPRGTHGYTF
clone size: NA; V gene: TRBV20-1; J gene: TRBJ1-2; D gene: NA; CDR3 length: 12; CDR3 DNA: TGCACCGTGGGGGGCGACTACTATGGCTACACCTTC; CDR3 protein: CTVGGDYYGYTF
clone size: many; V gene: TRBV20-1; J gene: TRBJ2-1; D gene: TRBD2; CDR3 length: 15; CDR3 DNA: TGCAGTGCTAGAGACCCCGGGGGGGCAGGGCGTGAGCAGTTCTTC; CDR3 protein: CSARDPGGAGREQFF
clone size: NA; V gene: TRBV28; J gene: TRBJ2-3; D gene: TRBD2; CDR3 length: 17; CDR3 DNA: TGTGCCAGCATCCCCATCAAGGGGACTAGCGGGAGTCATACGCAGTATTTT; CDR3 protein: CASIPIKGTSGSHTQYF
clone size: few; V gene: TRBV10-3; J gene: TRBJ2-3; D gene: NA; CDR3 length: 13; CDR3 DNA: TGTGCCATCCGGGACTCAAGCACAGATACGCAGTATTTT; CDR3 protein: CAIRDSSTDTQYF
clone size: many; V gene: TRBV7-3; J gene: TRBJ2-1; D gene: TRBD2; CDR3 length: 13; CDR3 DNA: TGTGCCAGCAGCTTAGCGGGAGACTATGAGCAGTTCTTC; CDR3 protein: CASSLAGDYEQFF
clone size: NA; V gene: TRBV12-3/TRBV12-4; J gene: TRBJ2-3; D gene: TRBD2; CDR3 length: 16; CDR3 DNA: TGTGCCAGCAGCCTCCTGGGACTAGCGGGGTCAGATACGCAGTATTTT; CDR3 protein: CASSLLGLAGSDTQYF
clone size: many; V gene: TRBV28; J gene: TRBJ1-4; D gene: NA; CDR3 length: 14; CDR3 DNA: NA; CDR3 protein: CATGGAEVEKLFFF
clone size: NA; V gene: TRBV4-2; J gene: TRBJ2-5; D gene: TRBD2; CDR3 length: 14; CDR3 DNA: TGTGCCAGCAGCCCATCGGGACTAGCAGAGACCCAGTACTTC; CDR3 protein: CASSPSGLAETQYF
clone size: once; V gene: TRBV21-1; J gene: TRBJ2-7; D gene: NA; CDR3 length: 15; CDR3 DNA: TGTGCCAGCAGCCCTTATCGCTGGCAGGGTTGCGAGCAGTACTTC; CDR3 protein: CASSPYRWQGCEQYF
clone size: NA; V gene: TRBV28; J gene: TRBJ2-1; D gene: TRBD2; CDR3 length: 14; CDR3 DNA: TGTGCCAGCATGAGCGGGATTTCATACAATGAGCAGTTCTTC; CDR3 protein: CASMSGISYNEQFF
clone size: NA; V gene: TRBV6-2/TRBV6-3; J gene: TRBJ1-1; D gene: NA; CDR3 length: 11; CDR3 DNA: TGTGCCAGCAGTTGGAACACTGAAGCTTTCTTT; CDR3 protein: CASSWNTEAFF
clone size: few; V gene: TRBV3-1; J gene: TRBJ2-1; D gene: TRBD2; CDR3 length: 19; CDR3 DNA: TGTGCCAGCAGCCAAGATTTCCCGGCTAGCGGGAGACAGTACAATGAGCAGTTCTTC; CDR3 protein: CASSQDFPASGRQYNEQFF
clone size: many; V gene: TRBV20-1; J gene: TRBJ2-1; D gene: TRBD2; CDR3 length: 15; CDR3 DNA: TGCAGTGCACGGATAGCGGGAGGGGGGTACAATGAGCAGTTCTTC; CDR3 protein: CSARIAGGGYNEQFF
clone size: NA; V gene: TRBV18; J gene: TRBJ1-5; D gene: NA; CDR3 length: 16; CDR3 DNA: TGTGCCAGCTCACCACAACAGGGTGGTGGCAATCAGCCCCAGCATTTT; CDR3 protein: CASSPQQGGGNQPQHF
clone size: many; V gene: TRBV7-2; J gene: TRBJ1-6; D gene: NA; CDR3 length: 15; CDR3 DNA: TGTGCCAGCAGCTTAGTGGCACAGGACACTTCACCCCTCCACTTT; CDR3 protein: CASSLVAQDTSPLHF
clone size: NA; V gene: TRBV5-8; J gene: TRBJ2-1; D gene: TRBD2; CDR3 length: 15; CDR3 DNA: TGCGCCAGCAGCCGAGGGACTAGCGGGAGAACCGAGCAGTTCTTC; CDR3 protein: CASSRGTSGRTEQFF
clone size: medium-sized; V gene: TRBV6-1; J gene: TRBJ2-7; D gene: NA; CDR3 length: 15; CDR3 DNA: TGTGCCAGCAGTCCCCCGGGATCTAGCTCCTACGAGCAGTACTTC; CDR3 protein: CASSPPGSSSYEQYF
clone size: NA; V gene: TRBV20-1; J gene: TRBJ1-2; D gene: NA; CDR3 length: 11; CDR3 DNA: TGCAGTGCTAGACAAAACTATGGCTACACCTTC; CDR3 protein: CSARQNYGYTF
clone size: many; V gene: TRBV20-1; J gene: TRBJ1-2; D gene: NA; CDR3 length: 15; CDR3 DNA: TGCAGTGCTACCGGGGGTAGGCCGGCGGACTATGGCTACACCTTC; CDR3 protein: CSATGGRPADYGYTF
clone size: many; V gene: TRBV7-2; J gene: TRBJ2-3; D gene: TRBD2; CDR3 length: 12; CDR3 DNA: TGTGCCAGCAGCGTACTAGCGGGAGGAAAGTATTTT; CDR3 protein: CASSVLAGGKYF
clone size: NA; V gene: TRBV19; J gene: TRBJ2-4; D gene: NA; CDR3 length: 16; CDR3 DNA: TGTGCCAGTCCCCCGACCGGGGGGCTGGCCAAAAACATTCAGTACTTC; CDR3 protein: CASPPTGGLAKNIQYF
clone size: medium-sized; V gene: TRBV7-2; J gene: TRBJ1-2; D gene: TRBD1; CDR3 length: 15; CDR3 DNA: TGTGCCAGCAGCACCCGGACAGGTTTGCCCGATGGCTACACCTTC; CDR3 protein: CASSTRTGLPDGYTF
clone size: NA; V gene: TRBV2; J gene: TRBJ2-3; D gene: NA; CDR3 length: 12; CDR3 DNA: TGTGCCAGCAGTGAAAACGCTGAACATCCGTTGTTT; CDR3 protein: CASSENAEHPLF
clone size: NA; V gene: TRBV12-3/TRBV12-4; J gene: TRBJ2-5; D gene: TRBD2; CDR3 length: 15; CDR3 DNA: TGTGCCAGCAGTTTCTCTAGCGGGGGGGCCGAGACCCAGTACTTC; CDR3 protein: CASSFSSGGAETQYF
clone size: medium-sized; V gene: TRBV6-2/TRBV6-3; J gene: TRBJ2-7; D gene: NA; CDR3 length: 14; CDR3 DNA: TGTGCCAGCAGTTACGGGCAGACAGACTACGAGCAGTACTTC; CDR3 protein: CASSYGQTDYEQYF
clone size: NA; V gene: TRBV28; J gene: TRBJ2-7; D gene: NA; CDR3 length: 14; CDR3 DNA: TGTGCCAGCCCTCCCCCCGGGACAACGGGCGAGCAGTACTTC; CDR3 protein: CASPPPGTTGEQYF
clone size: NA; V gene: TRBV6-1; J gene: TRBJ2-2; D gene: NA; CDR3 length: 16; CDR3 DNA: TGTGCCAGCAGAAGGAGGGGGGGGGCCAGTGACGGGGAGCTGTTTTTT; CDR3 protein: CASRRRGGASDGELFF
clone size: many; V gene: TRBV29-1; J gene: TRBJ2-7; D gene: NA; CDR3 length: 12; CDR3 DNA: TGCAGCGCCGGAAGGTTCTCCTACGAGCAGTACTTC; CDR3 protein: CSAGRFSYEQYF
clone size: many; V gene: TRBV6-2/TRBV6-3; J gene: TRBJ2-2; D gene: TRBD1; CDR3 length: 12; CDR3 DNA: TGTGCCGCAGGGGGTAACACCGGGGAGCTGTTTTTT; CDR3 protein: CAAGGNTGELFF
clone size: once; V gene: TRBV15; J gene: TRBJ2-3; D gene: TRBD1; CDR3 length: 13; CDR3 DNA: TGTGCCACCGGGACAGGGGATACAGATACGCAGTATTTT; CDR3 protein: CATGTGDTDTQYF
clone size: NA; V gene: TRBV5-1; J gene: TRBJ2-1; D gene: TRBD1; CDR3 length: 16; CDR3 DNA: TGCGCCAGCAGCTTGGGGAGCGTGGGACAGGGCTACCCGCCGTTCTTC; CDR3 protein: CASSLGSVGQGYPPFF
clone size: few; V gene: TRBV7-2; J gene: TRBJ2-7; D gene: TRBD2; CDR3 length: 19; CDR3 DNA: TGTGCCAGCAGACCCTCGGGACTAGTAACCCGCCGATCAAAATACGAGCAGTACTTC; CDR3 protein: CASRPSGLVTRRSKYEQYF
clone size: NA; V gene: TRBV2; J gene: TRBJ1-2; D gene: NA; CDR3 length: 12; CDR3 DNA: TGTGCCAGCAGACCTCGTGAGGATGGCTACACCTTC; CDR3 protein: CASRPREDGYTF
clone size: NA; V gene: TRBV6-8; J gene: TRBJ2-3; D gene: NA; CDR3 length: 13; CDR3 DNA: TGTGCCAGCAGTCGCTCAAGCACAGATACGCAGTATTTT; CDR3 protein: CASSRSSTDTQYF